The 13 T cell receptor beta chains reported below all come from one sample, sequenced in a study of T cell repertoires in cytomegalovirus infection. TCRdb ran MiXCR on the reads and lists one entry per CDR3 protein. The top ten hold 8.5% to 9% of the sample, which has some 300,000 distinct CDR3 sequences, about 13% seen once. Sequencing input: PBMCs. The source of these receptors is a human donor in good health (CMV status not recorded). Some clones in this sample may be carry-over from other donors' samples.

This clonotype was picked up many times. This chain links TRBV11-3 with TRBJ2-2; tentative D call: TRBD2 (7 bases). This CDR3 spans 16 amino acids. Looked up from germline, CDR1 is SGHNT and CDR2 is YENEEA. V was cut by 5 bases and J by 1 base, with 14 bases left in between. The chain's CDR3 is CASSRGGALNTGELFF. CDR3 DNA sequence: TGTGCCAGCAGCCGTGGGGGGGCTTTGAACACCGGGGAGCTGTTTTTT.

Ten or more counts support this clonotype. The rearrangement uses TRBV7-2 and TRBJ2-1; TRBD2 aligns across 9 bases. V shed 2 bases and J 6 bases; nucleotides not matched to a gene: 8. CDR1 and CDR2 (germline): SGHTA, FQGNSA. The CDR3 has 16 residues. CDR3 in DNA: TGTGCCAGCAGCTTATACGGGACTAGCAAGTCCAATGAGCAGTTCTTC. Translation: CASSLYGTSKSNEQFF.

This clonotype was counted between two and nine times. The CDR3 DNA reads TGCAGCGTTTACAGGGGGCCGGAAGGCTACACCTTC. Translation: CSVYRGPEGYTF. The chain recombines TRBV29-1 with TRBJ1-2, with TRBD1 matching over 9 bases. The J segment lost 8 bases and the V segment lost 5 bases, leaving 6 bases of the junction unmatched. The CDR3 sequence is 12 residues long. CDR1 is SQVTM, CDR2 ANQGSEA, per germline.

This clonotype was counted between two and nine times. The gene calls are TRBV4-1 and TRBJ2-7; tentatively, D is TRBD2 (6 bases). The V and J ends lost 3 bases and 0 bases respectively, with 15 bases between them. The CDR3 is made up of 16 amino acids. Germline CDR1 and CDR2: MGHRA and YSYEKL. This CDR3 is CASSQGRDLSSYEQYF. CDR3 DNA: TGCGCCAGCAGCCAGGGCCGGGACTTAAGCTCCTACGAGCAGTACTTC.

A few counts support this clonotype. The V call is TRBV14, the J call TRBJ2-5, with 7 bases aligning to TRBD1. J was trimmed by 7 bases and V by 3 bases; bases with no gene match: 8. Germline V CDR1 and CDR2: SGHDN, FVKESK. The CDR3 totals 14 residues. This CDR3 is CASSQAQGVSTQYF. For the CDR3, the DNA is TGTGCCAGCAGCCAGGCTCAGGGGGTTTCGACCCAGTACTTC.

This clonotype was seen ten or more times. This chain joins TRBV7-2 and TRBJ1-5, with D unclear. Trimming left V 3 bases short and J 0 bases short, with 9 bases between. The CDR3 is 15 amino acids. The V gene's germline CDR1 is SGHTA and CDR2 FQGNSA. In nucleotides, the CDR3 is TGTGCCAGCAGCTTGACGGCATATAGCAATCAGCCCCAGCATTTT. Residues: CASSLTAYSNQPQHF.

This clonotype has a count of ten or more. The chain links TRBV7-6 to TRBJ1-1; 9 bases match TRBD1. The germline V gene has CDR1 SGHVS and CDR2 FNYEAQ. Germline trimming cut 5 bases from V and 1 base from J; bases unmatched to any gene: 2. The CDR3 is made up of 14 amino acids. CDR3 sequence (DNA): TGTGCCAGCAGCGCGGGACAGGGGAACACTGAAGCTTTCTTT. Amino acid sequence: CASSAGQGNTEAFF.

This clonotype was seen many times. This sequence joins TRBV7-2 and TRBJ2-7, with D possibly being TRBD1 (6 bases). The CDR3 is 14 residues long. V was cut by 4 bases and J by 4 bases, with 14 bases left in between. CDR1 and CDR2 (germline): SGHTA, FQGNSA. The CDR3 is CASSSRGRDYEQYF. The CDR3, as DNA: TGTGCCAGCAGCTCCAGGGGACGGGATTACGAGCAGTACTTC.

This clonotype was counted ten times or more. The V and J genes are TRBV7-9 and TRBJ2-3; the match to TRBD2 covers 8 bases. Germline V lookup: CDR1 SEHNR, CDR2 FQNEAQ (reference sequence). The CDR3 has 16 amino acids. V was pared by 5 bases and J by 5 bases, with 12 bases of the junction left unmatched. The CDR3 region has the DNA TGTGCCAGCAGCCCAACATTGGCGGGGGGCGTAGATACGCAGTATTTT. This translates into CASSPTLAGGVDTQYF.

This chain joins TRBV28 and TRBJ2-3; D not certain. Trimming took 6 bases from V and 0 from J, leaving 22 bases between them. Germline loops: CDR1 MDHEN, CDR2 SYDVKM. The CDR3 has 18 residues. CDR3 nucleotides: TGTGCCAGCAGCCCTTCTGACGAGAGGCTCAAAAGCACAGATACGCAGTATTTT. It translates to CASSPSDERLKSTDTQYF.

This clonotype was picked up a small number of times. V usage is TRBV7-2 and J usage is TRBJ2-7; D gene uncertain. The germline V and J ends were trimmed by 4 bases and 3 bases, with 10 bases remaining between them. Germline V gene data show CDR1 as SGHTA and CDR2 as FQGNSA. This CDR3 contains 13 residues. DNA for the CDR3: TGTGCCAGCAGCTCAGATAGAGGCTACGAGCAGTACTTC. Protein sequence: CASSSDRGYEQYF.

V is TRBV25-1 and J is TRBJ2-5; TRBD2 matches at 8 bases. CDR1 is MGHDK, CDR2 SYGVNS, per germline. Trimming took 4 bases from V and 5 from J; bases not matched to a gene: 3. CDR3 size: 13 residues. CDR3 nucleotides: TGTGCCAGCAGTGTTCGGGGGGGTGAGACCCAGTACTTC. Amino acids: CASSVRGGETQYF.

The chain couples TRBV7-9 to TRBJ2-1; TRBD1 matches 7 bases. The germline gives CDR1 SEHNR, CDR2 FQNEAQ (reference sequence). V was pared by 2 bases and J by 7 bases, with 5 bases of the junction left unmatched. CDR3 length equals 14 residues. This CDR3 is CASSLTETGNEQFF. Written as DNA, the CDR3 is TGTGCCAGCAGCTTAACCGAGACAGGGAATGAGCAGTTCTTC. Full variable domain (missing parts from reference TRBV7-9 and TRBJ2-1): DTGVSQNPRHKITKRGQNVTFRCDPISEHNRLYWYRQTLGQGPEFLTYFQNEAQLEKSRLLSDRFSAERPKGSFSTLEIQRTEQGDSAMYLCASSLTETGNEQFFGPGTRLTVL.